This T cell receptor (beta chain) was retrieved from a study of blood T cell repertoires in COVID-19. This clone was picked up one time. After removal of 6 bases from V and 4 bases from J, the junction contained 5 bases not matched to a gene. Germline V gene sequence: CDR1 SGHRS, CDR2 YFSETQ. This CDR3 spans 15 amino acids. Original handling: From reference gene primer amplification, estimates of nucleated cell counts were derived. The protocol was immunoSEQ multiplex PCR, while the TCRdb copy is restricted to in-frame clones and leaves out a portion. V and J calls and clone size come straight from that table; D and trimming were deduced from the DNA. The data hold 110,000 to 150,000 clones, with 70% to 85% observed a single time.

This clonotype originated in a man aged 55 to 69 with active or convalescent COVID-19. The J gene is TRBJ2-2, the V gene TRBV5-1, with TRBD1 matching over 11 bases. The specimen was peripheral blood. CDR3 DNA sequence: TGCGCCAGCACCTGGGACAGGGGGTCCACCGGGGAGCTGTTTTTT. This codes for CASTWDRGSTGELFF.